These 32 T cell receptor beta chains originate from one sample sequenced in a study of control samples from healthy donors and cancer patients. Using immunoSEQ multiplex PCR, the repertoire was profiled, and TCRdb retains in-frame clones only, with some absent. The table has 85,000 to 95,000 clones, roughly nine tenths seen once. The sample taken for sequencing was blood. The origin of the receptors is a woman aged 70-85 years in good health.

The J gene is TRBJ2-5, the V gene TRBV6-5; TRBD2 matches 9 bases. The CDR3 totals 14 residues. The J segment lost 5 bases and the V segment lost 6 bases, leaving 7 bases of the junction unmatched. Looked up from germline, CDR1 is MNHEY and CDR2 is SVGAGI. In DNA form, the CDR3 reads TGTGCCAGCAGCGTAGCGGGAGACGGGGAGACCCAGTACTTC. Translating gives CASSVAGDGETQYF.

The J gene is TRBJ2-5, the V gene TRBV4-1, with 11 positions matching TRBD2. CDR3 length equals 15 residues. Germline V gene data show CDR1 as MGHRA and CDR2 as YSYEKL. V shed 3 bases, J shed 1 base, and the junction held 1 base outside the gene matches. The CDR3 loop reads CASSHGTSGQETQYF. The CDR3 region has the DNA TGCGCCAGCAGCCATGGGACTAGCGGCCAAGAGACCCAGTACTTC.

The chain couples TRBV6-2 or TRBV6-3 to TRBJ1-6, with 8 positions matching TRBD1. Germline CDR1 MNHEY, CDR2 SVGEGT. V lost 5 bases and J lost 5; bases outside the gene matches: 5. The CDR3 has 15 residues. The CDR3 here is CASSDRGLDNSPLHF. Here the CDR3 DNA reads TGTGCCAGCAGTGACAGGGGTTTAGATAATTCACCCCTCCACTTT.

CDR3 in DNA: TGTGCCAGCAGCTTCCGGGATCATAATTCACCCCTCCACTTT. This translates into CASSFRDHNSPLHF. J is TRBJ1-6 and V is TRBV5-6, with D hard to call. The germline V gene has CDR1 SGHDT and CDR2 YYEEEE. This CDR3 has 14 amino acids. V was trimmed by 2 bases and J by 5 bases, leaving 8 bases between them.

The CDR3 loop reads CASSREASRHGYTF. The CDR3 nucleotides read TGTGCCAGCAGCAGGGAGGCCTCTCGACATGGCTACACCTTC. V usage is TRBV21-1 and J usage is TRBJ1-2. TRBV21-1 is marked as a pseudogene. The CDR3 sequence is 14 residues long.

This clone was counted between two and nine times. The rearrangement uses TRBV29-1 and TRBJ1-1; the D is unclear. The CDR3 runs 15 residues. Germline CDR1 reads SQVTM; CDR2 reads ANQGSEA. Deletions cut 4 bases from V and 5 bases from J, with 20 bases between. In DNA form, the CDR3 reads TGCAGCGTTGTTCTCCGGTACGGGGTGCGGACTGAAGCTTTCTTT. It translates to CSVVLRYGVRTEAFF. The variable domain in full, completed from reference TRBV29-1 and TRBJ1-1, reads SAVISQKPSRDICQRGTSLTIQCQVDSQVTMMFWYRQQPGQSLTLIATANQGSEATYESGFVIDKFPISRPNLTFSTLTVSNMSPEDSSIYLCSVVLRYGVRTEAFFGQGTRLTVV.

The chain joins TRBV3-1 (or the pseudogene TRBV3-2) to TRBJ1-1; 7 bases are shared with TRBD1. CDR1 LGHDT and CDR2 YNNKEL come from the germline V gene (reference sequence). J lost 3 bases, V lost 3 bases, and 7 bases had no gene match. There are 15 residues in the CDR3. The CDR3 region has the DNA TGTGCCAGCAGCCATAGTACAGGGGCAGACACTGAAGCTTTCTTT. Translated, it gives CASSHSTGADTEAFF.

The chain has TRBV11-2 and TRBJ1-3; the D gene is possibly TRBD1 (5 bases). Between the trimmed V and J ends, which lost 0 bases and 0 bases, there was a span of 9 bases. This CDR3 has 16 residues. Germline V gives CDR1 SGHAT, CDR2 FQNNGV. The CDR3 nucleotides are TGTGCCAGCAGCTTAGAAAGGGACCCCTCTGGAAACACCATATATTTT. It translates to CASSLERDPSGNTIYF.

The chain couples TRBV5-1 to TRBJ2-7; maybe TRBD1 (6 bases). The V end was cut by 2 bases, the J end by 2 bases, with 11 bases between. The germline gives CDR1 SGHRS, CDR2 YFSETQ. The CDR3 length is 14 residues. The CDR3 region is CASSLGDTAYEQYF. The CDR3 DNA reads as TGCGCCAGCAGCTTAGGGGACACAGCCTACGAGCAGTACTTC.

The chain recombines TRBV7-3 with TRBJ2-2; D is unresolved. Trimming pared 5 bases from V and 3 bases from J, leaving 10 bases between. This CDR3 region has 14 residues. Germline V gives CDR1 SGHTA, CDR2 FQGTGA. This chain's CDR3 is CASSPRWDTGELFF. For the CDR3, the DNA is TGTGCCAGCAGCCCCCGATGGGACACCGGGGAGCTGTTTTTT.

The chain joins TRBV10-1 to TRBJ2-1; 7 bases map to TRBD2. There are 12 residues in the CDR3. CDR1 is WNHNN and CDR2 is SYGVQD in the germline V gene (reference sequence). V shed 7 bases and J 9 bases; nucleotides not matched to a gene: 6. The CDR3 region is CASMGSGGEQFF. In DNA form, the CDR3 reads TGCGCCAGCATGGGTTCGGGGGGTGAGCAGTTCTTC.

V and J are TRBV30 and TRBJ2-7, with 9 positions matching TRBD2. CDR3 length: 13 residues. Trimming removed 5 bases from V and 6 bases from J; junction bases left unmatched: 8. Germline-derived CDR1 and CDR2 are GTSNPN and SVGIG (reference sequence). CDR3 nucleotide sequence: TGTGCCTGGTCGCTGGCGGGAGGGCGCGAGCAGTACTTC. Its protein product is CAWSLAGGREQYF.

This clone occurred once. J is TRBJ1-1 and V is TRBV11-2; 10 bases align to TRBD1. Per the germline V gene, CDR1 is SGHAT and CDR2 is FQNNGV. The CDR3 loop spans 16 amino acids. The trim removed 4 bases at V and 4 bases at J, leaving 9 bases unmatched. The CDR3 region is CASSSMLGQGSTEAFF. In DNA, the CDR3 is TGTGCCAGCAGCTCCATGTTGGGACAGGGGAGCACTGAAGCTTTCTTT.

This chain uses TRBV7-2 with TRBJ2-5; 9 bases fit TRBD2. Losses at the gene ends were 4 bases for V and 4 bases for J; bases not matched to a gene: 10. This CDR3 region has 16 residues. Germline V gene data show CDR1 as SGHTA and CDR2 as FQGNSA. As DNA, the CDR3 is TGTGCCAGCAGCTCCAACGGGGCGGGGGGGCCAGAGACCCAGTACTTC. Its protein is CASSSNGAGGPETQYF.

This clone was seen only once. This chain joins TRBV7-2 and TRBJ1-2; D gene unclear. V was pared by 7 bases and J by 3 bases, with 12 bases between. The CDR3 spans 13 residues. Germline V lookup: CDR1 SGHTA, CDR2 FQGNSA. In DNA form, the CDR3 reads TGTGCCAGCACCCCTTCCCGGGACTATGGCTACACCTTC. Protein: CASTPSRDYGYTF.

In this sample, this clone turned up a few times. V gene TRBV2 combines with J gene TRBJ1-1, with 9 bases aligning to TRBD1. V was pared by 3 bases and J by 5 bases, with 4 bases of the junction left unmatched. CDR1 SNHLY and CDR2 FYNNEI come from the germline V gene. The CDR3 is made up of 14 amino acids. CDR3 nucleotide sequence: TGTGCCAGCAGTGAGCGACAGGGGGGAACTGAAGCTTTCTTT. Translation gives CASSERQGGTEAFF.

The CDR3 here is CASSQQVGGTGHTIYF. Written as DNA, the CDR3 is TGTGCCAGCAGCCAACAAGTCGGGGGGACAGGGCACACCATATATTTT. V and J are TRBV14 and TRBJ1-3; 9 positions match TRBD1. V was clipped by 2 bases and J by 8 bases; unmatched bases: 10. CDR1 and CDR2 (germline): SGHDN, FVKESK. The CDR3 has 16 amino acids.

J is TRBJ2-1 and V is TRBV5-6; TRBD2 aligns across 11 bases. Germline CDR1 and CDR2: SGHDT and YYEEEE. The CDR3 has 17 amino acids. The trim removed 3 bases at V and 6 bases at J, leaving 11 bases unmatched. CDR3 residues: CASSSRLAGLSFNEQFF. In DNA form, the CDR3 reads TGTGCCAGCAGCTCGAGACTAGCGGGACTATCGTTCAATGAGCAGTTCTTC.

A single count supports this clone. The chain has TRBV6-1 and TRBJ2-2, with D maybe TRBD1 (6 bases). Per germline, CDR1 MNHNS and CDR2 SASEGT. V was pared by 4 bases and J by 6 bases, with 21 bases between. The CDR3 loop spans 17 amino acids. The CDR3 DNA reads as TGTGCCAGCAGTGGAATCAGGGGATTGTCCAGTCCCGGGGAGCTGTTTTTT. It codes for CASSGIRGLSSPGELFF.

V and J are TRBV28 and TRBJ1-1, with TRBD1 as a possible D gene (5 bases). The CDR3 has 18 amino acids. Trimming removed 3 bases at V and 2 bases at J, with 22 bases between. CDR1 and CDR2 (germline): MDHEN, SYDVKM. CDR3 protein: CASSLASGVGVDNTEAFF. In DNA form, the CDR3 reads TGTGCCAGCAGTTTGGCGTCCGGTGTAGGGGTTGACAACACTGAAGCTTTCTTT.

The rearrangement links TRBV7-2 to TRBJ1-1; 7 bases fit TRBD1. The length of the CDR3 is 12 residues. V trimming: 4 bases; J trimming: 7 bases; junction bases outside the gene matches: 3. Germline loops: CDR1 SGHTA, CDR2 FQGNSA. CDR3 amino acids: CASSSTGLEAFF. The CDR3 DNA is TGTGCCAGCAGCTCGACAGGGCTTGAAGCTTTCTTT.

The genes are TRBV6-5 and TRBJ1-1; TRBD1 aligns across 7 bases. Trimming took 5 bases from V and 4 from J; bases not matched to a gene: 4. This CDR3 is built from 13 residues. Germline CDR1 reads MNHEY; CDR2 reads SVGAGI. CDR3 amino acids: CASSNAGGTEAFF. The CDR3 DNA reads TGTGCCAGCAGTAACGCAGGGGGCACTGAAGCTTTCTTT.

The rearrangement links TRBV19 to TRBJ1-1; perhaps TRBD1 as D (5 bases). Trimming left V 5 bases short and J 3 bases short, with 13 bases between. The CDR3 sequence is 14 residues long. Germline loops: CDR1 LNHDA, CDR2 SQIVND (reference sequence). As DNA, the CDR3 is TGTGCCAGTAGTGTCGGGGGGACGGACACTGAAGCTTTCTTT. Encoded protein: CASSVGGTDTEAFF.

This chain joins TRBV19 and TRBJ2-1; D ambiguous. The CDR3 is made up of 13 amino acids. Trimming stripped 4 bases from V and 8 bases from J, with 12 bases between. In germline, CDR1 is LNHDA, CDR2 SQIVND (reference sequence). DNA for the CDR3: TGTGCCAGTAGTAGGGCAGACGTCGATGAGCAGTTCTTC. This codes for CASSRADVDEQFF.

This clone came up many times. This chain connects TRBV10-3 to TRBJ1-2; D gene uncertain. The V and J ends lost 5 bases and 0 bases respectively, with 10 bases between them. The CDR3 has 14 residues. Germline V gene data show CDR1 as ENHRY and CDR2 as SYGVKD. The CDR3, as DNA: TGTGCCATCAGTTACATACCAGCTAACTATGGCTACACCTTC. Protein product: CAISYIPANYGYTF.

The chain combines TRBV11-3 with TRBJ2-1; D could derive from TRBD1 or TRBD2 (7 bases each). V was shortened by 4 bases and J by 6 bases, with 16 bases between the two germline ends. This CDR3 has 15 residues. Germline-derived CDR1 and CDR2 are SGHNT and YENEEA. CDR3 DNA: TGTGCCAGCAGCTCAGGGGGAGGGAGGGGCAATGAGCAGTTCTTC. Amino acids: CASSSGGGRGNEQFF.

The chain recombines TRBV5-1 with TRBJ1-2; D unclear. In germline, CDR1 is SGHRS, CDR2 YFSETQ. The CDR3 runs 15 residues. With 0 bases removed from V and 0 bases from J, the gap between germline ends came to 9 bases. The CDR3, as DNA: TGCGCCAGCAGCTTGGACGGCAGCTCTAACTATGGCTACACCTTC. Amino acid sequence: CASSLDGSSNYGYTF.

This sequence joins TRBV19 and TRBJ1-6; D remains unclear. This CDR3 contains 15 residues. Trimming pared 1 base from V and 9 bases from J, leaving 13 bases between. In germline, CDR1 is LNHDA, CDR2 SQIVND (reference sequence). The CDR3 protein is CASSIAFGGGSPLHF. The CDR3 DNA is TGTGCCAGTAGTATAGCCTTCGGAGGTGGTTCACCCCTCCACTTT. Filled out from reference TRBV19 and TRBJ1-6, the complete variable domain reads DGGITQSPKYLFRKEGQNVTLSCEQNLNHDAMYWYRQDPGQGLRLIYYSQIVNDFQKGDIAEGYSVSREKKESFPLTVTSAQKNPTAFYLCASSIAFGGGSPLHFGNGTRLTVT.

The gene calls are TRBV12-3 or TRBV12-4 and TRBJ2-5, with D perhaps given as TRBD1 or TRBD2 (6 bases each). Trimming took off 3 bases at V and 4 bases at J, with 9 bases between the two ends. The CDR3 consists of 13 residues. The CDR3 is CASSFRGAETQYF. For the CDR3, the DNA is TGTGCCAGCAGTTTTAGGGGGGCAGAGACCCAGTACTTC.

The gene calls are TRBV6-5 and TRBJ1-2, with 7 bases aligning to TRBD1. The CDR3 is 14 residues long. Germline V gene sequence: CDR1 MNHEY, CDR2 SVGAGI. The ends lost 2 bases at V and 8 bases at J; junction bases unmatched: 8. The CDR3 spells CASSYMTGQLGYTF. The CDR3 coding sequence is TGTGCCAGCAGTTACATGACGGGACAGTTGGGCTACACCTTC.

The V gene is TRBV7-9, the J gene TRBJ1-1; D is possibly TRBD1 (6 bases). CDR1 and CDR2 (germline): SEHNR, FQNEAQ (reference sequence). Trimming took off 5 bases at V and 5 bases at J, with 12 bases between the two ends. The CDR3 length is 13 residues. CDR3 sequence reads: CASSQQGETEAFF. CDR3 nucleotides: TGTGCCAGCAGCCAACAGGGCGAAACTGAAGCTTTCTTT.

The V gene is TRBV6-5, the J gene TRBJ1-3, with a weak D call TRBD1 (5 bases). V was pared by 5 bases and J by 3 bases, with 11 bases between. CDR3 size: 14 residues. Germline V gene lookup returns CDR1 MNHEY and CDR2 SVGAGI. CDR3 nucleotide sequence: TGTGCCAGCAGTCTGGGGCTAGGTGGAAACACCATATATTTT. Amino acid sequence: CASSLGLGGNTIYF.